The entry that follows covers one T cell receptor (beta chain) sequence. Recruited during active infection, patients (from Seattle) were subsequently followed longitudinally. Some clones are missing from TCRdb's copy, which holds only in-frame ones; the method was immunoSEQ multiplex PCR. The sample contains some 200,000 clones, around 87% of which appear only once. These data come from a study of blood T cell repertoires in COVID-19. Study information: Researchers got acute and convalescent COVID-19 samples from the United States, Italy and Spain.

Germline CDR1 is MNHEY and CDR2 is SMNVEV (reference sequence). There are 15 residues in the CDR3. Trimming at V came to 5 bases and at J to 2 bases, leaving 8 bases not matched to a gene. The specimen sequenced was peripheral blood. The clonotype comes from a woman aged 65 to 85 with COVID-19, enrolled during active disease. This chain uses TRBV27 with TRBJ1-1; 7 nucleotides agree with TRBD1. Here the CDR3 reads CASSRSGTANTEAFF. Here the CDR3 DNA reads TGTGCCAGCAGTAGATCCGGGACAGCCAACACTGAAGCTTTCTTT.